A selection of T cell receptor beta chains follows, all from one sample in a study of cytomegalovirus exposure and HLA in healthy donors. TCRdb keeps only in-frame clones here, not all; method: immunoSEQ multiplex PCR. The table records around 60,000 clones, roughly 94% of them present only once. Sequencing was carried out using PBMCs. Every receptor here comes from a woman in her late teens or twenties in good health and CMV-seropositive. The CDR3 runs from the conserved cysteine through the conserved F or W. D genes are given only for firm matches. Size is omitted from some rows. Given values are once, few, many or a class for expanded clones.

J gene | D gene | clone size | V gene | CDR3 protein | CDR3 DNA
TRBJ2-3 | TRBD1 | once | TRBV25-1 | CASSRQGGKRLADTQYF | TGTGCCAGCAGCCGACAGGGGGGGAAGCGGCTGGCAGATACGCAGTATTTT
TRBJ1-1 | TRBD1 | . | TRBV28 | CASSLFRDSFTEAFF | TGTGCCAGCAGTTTATTTAGGGACAGCTTCACTGAAGCTTTCTTT
TRBJ1-2 | . | . | TRBV4-3 | CASSQVSGNYGYTF | TGCGCCAGCAGCCAAGTATCGGGTAACTATGGCTACACCTTC
TRBJ1-2 | TRBD1 | . | TRBV5-1 | CASNHPTGDGYTF | TGCGCCAGCAACCACCCGACAGGGGATGGCTACACCTTC
TRBJ2-3 | TRBD2 | . | TRBV14 | CASSPTFGLAGGWTDTQYF | TGTGCCAGCAGCCCAACCTTTGGACTAGCGGGAGGTTGGACAGATACGCAGTATTTT
TRBJ2-7 | TRBD1 | . | TRBV11-3 | CASSTQGDWPYAQYF | TGTGCCAGCAGCACCCAGGGGGATTGGCCCTACGCGCAGTACTTC
TRBJ2-1 | TRBD2 | . | TRBV30 | CAWNIFRTSGSEYEQFF | TGTGCCTGGAACATCTTTAGGACTAGCGGGAGTGAGTATGAGCAGTTCTTC
TRBJ2-3 | TRBD2 | once | TRBV5-4 | CASSTRTSRPYF | TGTGCCAGCAGCACCCGGACTAGCAGACCCTACTTT
TRBJ1-1 | TRBD1 | . | TRBV13 | CASSSGQLNTEAFF | TGTGCCAGCAGCTCGGGACAGCTGAACACTGAAGCTTTCTTT
TRBJ2-7 | TRBD2 | . | TRBV28 | CASSSTSGGSYEQYF | TGTGCCAGCAGTTCAACTAGCGGGGGCTCCTACGAGCAGTACTTC
TRBJ2-7 | . | . | TRBV6-5 | CASEGYGGSDEQYF | TGTGCCAGCGAGGGGTATGGGGGGTCGGACGAGCAGTACTTC
TRBJ2-7 | . | . | TRBV6-6 | CASTPQTFPYEQYF | TGTGCCAGCACCCCTCAAACATTTCCCTACGAGCAGTACTTC
TRBJ2-4 | . | . | TRBV28 | CASSFSATSLAKNIQYF | TGTGCCAGCAGTTTTTCGGCGACTTCTCTAGCCAAAAACATTCAGTACTTC
TRBJ1-4 | . | . | TRBV5-4 | CASSLGAGNEKLFF | TGTGCCAGCAGCTTGGGGGCTGGAAATGAAAAACTGTTTTTT
TRBJ1-1 | TRBD1 | . | TRBV7-6 | CASSEGAHGNTEAFF | TGTGCCAGTAGCGAGGGGGCGCATGGGAACACTGAAGCTTTCTTT
TRBJ2-5 | . | . | TRBV4-2 | CASSQAQGQETQYF | TGTGCCAGCAGCCAAGCGCAGGGCCAAGAGACCCAGTACTTC
TRBJ1-2 | . | . | TRBV5-4 | CASSSSGAGKANYGYTF | TGTGCCAGCAGCTCGAGCGGCGCAGGTAAAGCTAACTATGGCTACACCTTC
TRBJ2-7 | TRBD2 | . | TRBV10-2 | CASSVGGVEQYF | TGCGCCAGCAGTGTTGGGGGGGTCGAGCAGTACTTC
TRBJ2-1 | . | . | TRBV15 | CATSRDKGLYNEQFF | TGTGCCACCAGCAGAGATAAAGGACTATACAATGAGCAGTTCTTC
TRBJ1-1 | TRBD1 | . | TRBV5-1 | CASSLEPQGPGGRTEAFF | TGCGCCAGCAGCTTGGAACCCCAGGGGCCAGGGGGCCGTACTGAAGCTTTCTTT
TRBJ2-3 | . | . | TRBV2 | CASSEEQGASTDTQYF | TGTGCCAGCAGTGAAGAACAGGGAGCTAGCACAGATACGCAGTATTTT
TRBJ2-6 | . | once | TRBV15 | CATSRPRSGANVLTF | TGTGCCACCAGCAGACCGCGCTCTGGGGCCAACGTCCTGACTTTC
TRBJ1-3 | . | . | TRBV7-6 | CASSDPRGGSRSGNTIYF | TGTGCCAGCAGCGATCCCCGGGGGGGGTCACGGTCTGGAAACACCATATATTTT
TRBJ2-2 | TRBD2 | . | TRBV4-1 | CASSPPVSGGGELFF | TGCGCCAGCAGTCCCCCCGTTTCGGGGGGCGGGGAGCTGTTTTTT
TRBJ1-2 | TRBD1 | . | TRBV5-6 | CASKTETGTHYGYTF | TGTGCCAGCAAAACCGAGACAGGGACTCACTATGGCTACACCTTC
TRBJ2-5 | TRBD1 | . | TRBV28 | CASSTGGQETQYF | TGTGCCAGCAGCACAGGGGGCCAAGAGACCCAGTACTTC
TRBJ2-3 | TRBD2 | . | TRBV7-3 | CASSFLSGGIDTQYF | TGTGCCAGCAGCTTTTTATCGGGGGGGATAGATACGCAGTATTTT
TRBJ1-1 | . | . | TRBV27 | CASSPRTAPNTEAFF | TGTGCCAGCAGCCCAAGGACAGCGCCCAACACTGAAGCTTTCTTT
TRBJ2-5 | TRBD1 | . | TRBV12-5 | CASGSGTANYQETQYF | TGTGCTAGTGGTTCGGGGACAGCCAATTACCAAGAGACCCAGTACTTC
TRBJ1-5 | TRBD1 | . | TRBV5-6 | CASSPAGTGGFNQPQHF | TGTGCCAGCAGCCCGGCGGGGACAGGGGGCTTCAATCAGCCCCAGCATTTT
TRBJ2-4 | . | . | TRBV28 | CASSPNPGEGIQYF | TGTGCCAGCAGTCCAAACCCAGGGGAAGGCATTCAGTACTTC
TRBJ2-5 | TRBD2 | . | TRBV4-2 | CASSHQRGVLQETQYF | TGTGCCAGCAGCCACCAGCGGGGGGTACTTCAAGAGACCCAGTACTTC
TRBJ2-3 | TRBD2 | . | TRBV28 | CASSFSREGSTDTQYF | TGTGCCAGCAGTTTTTCCCGGGAGGGCTCCACAGATACGCAGTATTTT
TRBJ2-5 | TRBD1 | . | TRBV5-1 | CASSLTGTGEETQYF | TGCGCCAGCAGCTTAACCGGGACAGGGGAAGAGACCCAGTACTTC
TRBJ2-1 | TRBD2 | once | TRBV5-1 | CASSLETSGYNEQFF | TGCGCCAGCAGCTTGGAGACTAGCGGATACAATGAGCAGTTCTTC
TRBJ2-3 | TRBD2 | . | TRBV5-1 | CASSLVTSGGRDTQYF | TGCGCCAGCAGCTTGGTAACTAGCGGGGGCCGAGATACGCAGTATTTT
TRBJ1-3 | TRBD1 | . | TRBV30 | CAWSVHRGAGNTIYF | TGTGCCTGGAGTGTCCACAGGGGGGCTGGAAACACCATATATTTT
TRBJ1-2 | . | once | TRBV5-5 | CASSRGGNYGYTF | TGTGCCAGCAGCCGCGGCGGAAACTATGGCTACACCTTC
TRBJ2-1 | TRBD2 | . | TRBV5-4 | CASSPLAGLYNEQFF | TGTGCCAGCAGCCCGTTAGCGGGACTCTACAATGAGCAGTTCTTC
TRBJ1-2 | . | . | TRBV18 | CASSQLFLDSSGYTF | TGTGCCAGCTCACAGCTTTTCCTAGATTCTTCCGGCTACACCTTC
TRBJ2-7 | . | few | TRBV7-3 | CASSLTLTDTYEQYF | TGTGCCAGCAGCTTAACCCTCACAGACACCTACGAGCAGTACTTC
TRBJ2-7 | . | . | TRBV7-9 | CASSLDISYEQYF | TGTGCCAGCAGCTTAGACATCTCCTACGAGCAGTACTTC
TRBJ1-3 | TRBD1 | . | TRBV7-9 | CASSFRTGYGNTIYF | TGTGCCAGCAGCTTCCGGACAGGGTATGGAAACACCATATATTTT
TRBJ1-1 | TRBD1 | . | TRBV25-1 | CASSESDRVGDTEAFF | TGTGCCAGCAGTGAATCCGACAGGGTCGGGGACACTGAAGCTTTCTTT
TRBJ1-4 | . | . | TRBV27 | CASSSQGYNEKLFF | TGTGCCAGCAGTTCCCAGGGGTATAATGAAAAACTGTTTTTT
TRBJ2-3 | TRBD2 | . | TRBV30 | CAWRTSFGTDTQYF | TGTGCCTGGAGGACTAGCTTCGGCACAGATACGCAGTATTTT
TRBJ2-4 | . | . | TRBV9 | CASSAKGVLGNIQYF | TGTGCCAGCAGCGCGAAGGGGGTTCTGGGAAACATTCAGTACTTC
TRBJ2-5 | TRBD1 | . | TRBV28 | CASSLFAGTGLRETQYF | TGTGCCAGCAGTTTATTCGCGGGGACAGGGCTTCGAGAGACCCAGTACTTC
TRBJ1-1 | TRBD1 | . | TRBV5-4 | CASRRPGGKTEAFF | TGTGCCAGCAGGCGCCCAGGGGGAAAAACTGAAGCTTTCTTT
TRBJ1-4 | TRBD1 | . | TRBV6-1 | CASSSTGDEKLFF | TGTGCCAGCAGTTCTACAGGGGATGAAAAACTGTTTTTT
TRBJ2-7 | . | . | TRBV5-4 | CASSLGPGTYEQYF | TGTGCCAGCAGCTTGGGTCCAGGGACCTACGAGCAGTACTTC
TRBJ2-1 | . | . | TRBV30 | CAWSPRGSLSYNEQFF | TGTGCCTGGAGCCCCCGTGGCAGTCTCTCCTACAATGAGCAGTTCTTC
TRBJ2-2 | . | . | TRBV11-2 | CASSLDISGELFF | TGTGCCAGCAGCTTAGATATTTCCGGGGAGCTGTTTTTT
TRBJ2-2 | TRBD1 | . | TRBV9 | CASSDRVYTGELFF | TGTGCCAGCAGTGACAGGGTTTACACCGGGGAGCTGTTTTTT
TRBJ1-4 | . | . | TRBV2 | CASSILQGRGVEKLFF | TGTGCCAGCAGCATACTGCAGGGCAGGGGAGTTGAAAAACTGTTTTTT
TRBJ2-3 | . | once | TRBV4-3 | CASSQDQRGRDTQYF | TGCGCCAGCAGCCAAGATCAACGGGGGAGAGATACGCAGTATTTT